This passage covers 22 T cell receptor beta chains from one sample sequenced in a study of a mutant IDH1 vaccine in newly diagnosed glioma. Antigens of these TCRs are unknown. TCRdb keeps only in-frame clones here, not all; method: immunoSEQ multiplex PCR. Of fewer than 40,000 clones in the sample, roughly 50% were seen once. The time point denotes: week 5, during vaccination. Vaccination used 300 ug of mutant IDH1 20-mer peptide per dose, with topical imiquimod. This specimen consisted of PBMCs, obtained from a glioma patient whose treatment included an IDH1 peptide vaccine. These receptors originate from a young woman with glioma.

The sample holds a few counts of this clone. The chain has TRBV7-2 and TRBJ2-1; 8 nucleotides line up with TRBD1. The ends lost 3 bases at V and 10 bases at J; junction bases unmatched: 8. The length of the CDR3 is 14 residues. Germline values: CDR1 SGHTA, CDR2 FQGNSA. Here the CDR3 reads CASSLGQGAGEQFF. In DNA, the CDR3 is TGTGCCAGCAGCTTGGGTCAGGGGGCAGGAGAGCAGTTCTTC.

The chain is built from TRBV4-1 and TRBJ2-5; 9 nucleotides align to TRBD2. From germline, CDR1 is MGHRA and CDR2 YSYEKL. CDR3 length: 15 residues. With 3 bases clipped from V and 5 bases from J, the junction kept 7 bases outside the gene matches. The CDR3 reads CASSHVAGAVETQYF. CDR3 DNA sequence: TGCGCCAGCAGCCACGTAGCGGGAGCGGTGGAGACCCAGTACTTC.

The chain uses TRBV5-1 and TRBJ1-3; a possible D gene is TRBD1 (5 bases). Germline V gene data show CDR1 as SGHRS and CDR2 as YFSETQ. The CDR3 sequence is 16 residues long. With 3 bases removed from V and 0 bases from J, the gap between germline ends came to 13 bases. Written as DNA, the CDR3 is TGCGCCAGCAGCTGGGACGGACTTTACTCTGGAAACACCATATATTTT. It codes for CASSWDGLYSGNTIYF.

The CDR3 is CASSPARGGSQPQHF. CDR3 nucleotides: TGTGCCAGCAGTCCCGCAAGGGGGGGCAGCCAGCCCCAGCATTTT. This chain joins TRBV6-6 and TRBJ1-5, with D possibly matching TRBD1 (6 bases). Germline CDR1 and CDR2: MNHNY and SVGAGI (reference sequence). V lost 5 bases and J 7 bases, leaving 18 bases between the germline ends. The length of the CDR3 is 15 residues.

In DNA, the CDR3 is TGTGCCAGCAGCCCAATCTACGAGCAGTACTTC. It is translated as CASSPIYEQYF. The rearrangement links TRBV7-9 to TRBJ2-7, with D unresolved. CDR1 and CDR2 from the germline V gene are SEHNR and FQNEAQ (reference sequence). V dropped 5 bases and J dropped 3 bases, with 5 bases sitting between them. The CDR3 sequence is 11 residues long.

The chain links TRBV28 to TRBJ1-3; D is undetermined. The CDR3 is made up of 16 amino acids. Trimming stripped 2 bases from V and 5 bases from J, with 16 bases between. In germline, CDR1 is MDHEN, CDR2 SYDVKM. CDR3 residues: CASSLNPPPMRNTIYF. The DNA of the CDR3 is TGTGCCAGCAGTTTAAATCCGCCGCCCATGAGAAACACCATATATTTT. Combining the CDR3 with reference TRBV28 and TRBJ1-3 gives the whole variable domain DVKVTQSSRYLVKRTGEKVFLECVQDMDHENMFWYRQDPGLGLRLIYFSYDVKMKEKGDIPEGYSVSREKKERFSLILESASTNQTSMYLCASSLNPPPMRNTIYFGEGSWLTVV.

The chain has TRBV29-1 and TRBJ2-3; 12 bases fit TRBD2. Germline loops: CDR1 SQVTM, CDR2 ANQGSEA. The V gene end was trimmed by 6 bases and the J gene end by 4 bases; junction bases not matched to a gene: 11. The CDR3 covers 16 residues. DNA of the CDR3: TGCAGCGTCGCTTCGACTAGCGGGGGAAGTGCAGATACGCAGTATTTT. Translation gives CSVASTSGGSADTQYF.

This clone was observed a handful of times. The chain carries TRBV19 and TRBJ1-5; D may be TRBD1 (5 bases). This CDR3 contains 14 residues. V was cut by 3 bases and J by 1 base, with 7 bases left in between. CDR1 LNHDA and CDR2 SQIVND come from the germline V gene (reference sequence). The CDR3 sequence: CASSIRDSNQPQHF. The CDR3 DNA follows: TGTGCCAGTAGTATCCGGGACAGCAATCAGCCCCAGCATTTT.

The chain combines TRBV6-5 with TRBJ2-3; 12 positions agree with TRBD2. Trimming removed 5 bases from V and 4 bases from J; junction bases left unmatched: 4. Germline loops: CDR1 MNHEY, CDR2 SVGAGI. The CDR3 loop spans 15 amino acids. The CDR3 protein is CASSRTSGVSDTQYF. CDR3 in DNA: TGTGCCAGCAGTAGGACTAGCGGGGTGTCAGATACGCAGTATTTT.

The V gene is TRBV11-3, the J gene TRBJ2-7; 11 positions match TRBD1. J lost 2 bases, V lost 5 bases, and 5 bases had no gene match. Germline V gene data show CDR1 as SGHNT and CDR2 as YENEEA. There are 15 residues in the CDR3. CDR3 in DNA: TGTGCCAGCAGCCTGGGACAGGGGGAGACCTACGAGCAGTACTTC. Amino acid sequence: CASSLGQGETYEQYF.

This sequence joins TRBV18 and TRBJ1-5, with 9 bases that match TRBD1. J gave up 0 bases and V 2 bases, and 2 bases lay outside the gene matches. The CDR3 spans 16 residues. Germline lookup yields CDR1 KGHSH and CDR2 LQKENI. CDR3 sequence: CASSPADRGSNQPQHF. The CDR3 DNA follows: TGTGCCAGCTCACCAGCGGACAGGGGTAGCAATCAGCCCCAGCATTTT.

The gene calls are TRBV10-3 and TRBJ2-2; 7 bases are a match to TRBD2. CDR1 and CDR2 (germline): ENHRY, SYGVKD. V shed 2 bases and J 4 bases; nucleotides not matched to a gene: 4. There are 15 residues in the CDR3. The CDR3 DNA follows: TGTGCCATCAGTGAGGGGGGGGGAAGCACCGGGGAGCTGTTTTTT. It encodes CAISEGGGSTGELFF.

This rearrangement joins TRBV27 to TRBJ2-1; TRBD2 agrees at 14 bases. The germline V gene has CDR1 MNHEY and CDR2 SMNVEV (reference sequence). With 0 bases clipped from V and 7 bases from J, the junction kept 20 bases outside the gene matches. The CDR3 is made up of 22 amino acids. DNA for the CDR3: TGTGCCAGCAGTTTATCGTTGCCCGGACTAGCGGGGGGACTCGTCTCCGAAAATGAGCAGTTCTTC. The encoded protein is CASSLSLPGLAGGLVSENEQFF.

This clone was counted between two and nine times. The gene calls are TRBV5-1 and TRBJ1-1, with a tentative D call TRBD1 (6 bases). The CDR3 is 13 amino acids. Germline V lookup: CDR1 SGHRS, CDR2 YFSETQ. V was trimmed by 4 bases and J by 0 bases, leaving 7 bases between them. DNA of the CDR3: TGCGCCAGCAGCGGACAGATGAACACTGAAGCTTTCTTT. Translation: CASSGQMNTEAFF.

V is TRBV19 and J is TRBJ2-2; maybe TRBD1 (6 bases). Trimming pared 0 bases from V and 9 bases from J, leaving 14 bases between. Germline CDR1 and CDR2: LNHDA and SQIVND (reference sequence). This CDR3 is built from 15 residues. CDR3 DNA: TGTGCCAGTAGTATAGACCCTGGGACAACCCGGGAGCTGTTTTTT. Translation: CASSIDPGTTRELFF.

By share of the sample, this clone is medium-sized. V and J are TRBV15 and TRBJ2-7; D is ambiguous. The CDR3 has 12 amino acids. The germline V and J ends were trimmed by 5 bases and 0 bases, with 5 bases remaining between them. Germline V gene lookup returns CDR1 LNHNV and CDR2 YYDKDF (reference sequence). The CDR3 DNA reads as TGTGCCACCAGCCCCCCCTCCTACGAGCAGTACTTC. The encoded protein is CATSPPSYEQYF.

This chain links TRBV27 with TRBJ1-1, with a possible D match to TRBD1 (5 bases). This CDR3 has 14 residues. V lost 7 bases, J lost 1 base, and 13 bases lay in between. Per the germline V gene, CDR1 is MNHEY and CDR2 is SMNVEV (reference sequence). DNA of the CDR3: TGTGCCAGCAACCCGACGGGGCCGAACACTGAAGCTTTCTTT. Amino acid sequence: CASNPTGPNTEAFF.

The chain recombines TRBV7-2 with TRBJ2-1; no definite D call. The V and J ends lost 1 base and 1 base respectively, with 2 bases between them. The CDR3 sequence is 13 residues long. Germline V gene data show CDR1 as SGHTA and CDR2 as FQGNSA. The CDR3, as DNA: TGTGCCAGCAGCTTAGGATCCTACAATGAGCAGTTCTTC. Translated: CASSLGSYNEQFF.

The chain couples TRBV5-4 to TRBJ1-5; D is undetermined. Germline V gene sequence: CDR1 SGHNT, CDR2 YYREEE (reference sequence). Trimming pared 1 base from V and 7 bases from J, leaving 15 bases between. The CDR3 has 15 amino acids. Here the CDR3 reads CASSLPRRARQPQHF. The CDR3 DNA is TGTGCCAGCAGCTTGCCACGAAGGGCACGACAGCCCCAGCATTTT.

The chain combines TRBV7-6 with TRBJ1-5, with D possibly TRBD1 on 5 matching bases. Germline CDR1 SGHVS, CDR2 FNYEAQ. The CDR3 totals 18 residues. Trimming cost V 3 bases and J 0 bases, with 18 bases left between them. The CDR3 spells CASSFYRSSKYSNQPQHF. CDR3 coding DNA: TGTGCCAGCAGCTTCTACAGGTCCTCTAAATATAGCAATCAGCCCCAGCATTTT.

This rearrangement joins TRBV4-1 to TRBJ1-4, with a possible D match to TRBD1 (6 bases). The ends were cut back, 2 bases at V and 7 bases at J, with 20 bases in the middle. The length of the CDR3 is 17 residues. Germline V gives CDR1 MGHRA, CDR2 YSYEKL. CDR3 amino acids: CASSQNGGGYRTEKLFF. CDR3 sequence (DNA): TGCGCCAGCAGCCAAAACGGGGGGGGCTATAGAACTGAAAAACTGTTTTTT.

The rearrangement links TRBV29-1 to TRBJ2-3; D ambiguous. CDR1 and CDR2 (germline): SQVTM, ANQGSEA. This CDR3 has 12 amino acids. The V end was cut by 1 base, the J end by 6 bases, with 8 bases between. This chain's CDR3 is CSVEGNGDTQYF. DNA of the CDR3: TGCAGCGTTGAAGGCAACGGGGATACGCAGTATTTT.